The source of this TCR beta chain is a study of blood T cell repertoires in COVID-19. About the study: The study drew acute and convalescent COVID-19 samples from the United States, Italy and Spain. In each case, the material was cDNA or gDNA derived from T cells, B-cell-depleted T cells, or PBMCs.

Germline CDR1 reads SGHTA; CDR2 reads FQGTGA. This CDR3 has 15 amino acids. V was trimmed by 1 base and J by 2 bases, leaving 8 bases between them. Original data processing: Cell counts per sample came from amplifying reference gene primers. Sequencing used immunoSEQ multiplex PCR; TCRdb keeps in-frame clones, though not all of them. The V and J calls and the clone size are those of that table, but D and trimming were determined from the DNA. The sample has tens of thousands of clones; 70% to 90% are singletons. This chain connects TRBV7-3 to TRBJ2-2; TRBD1 might be the D (6 bases). Sequencing was done on a sample of peripheral blood. This clonotype was sampled from a man in his fifties or sixties with active COVID-19. The CDR3 here is CASSLMGTNTGELFF. CDR3 sequence (DNA): TGTGCCAGCAGCTTAATGGGGACAAACACCGGGGAGCTGTTTTTT.